These 12 T cell receptor beta chains came from one sample sequenced in a study of vaccination and CD4 T cells after COVID-19. The Oncomine TCR Beta short-read assay sequenced DNA from cultured CD4+ T cells. TCRdb reprocessed the PCR reads via MiXCR and lists one record per CDR3 protein. The table has around 10,000 distinct CDR3 sequences, roughly 45% seen once. The antigens these receptors bind are not known. The treatment: approximately nine-day PBMC culture with coronavirus spike peptide pools or control peptides (ViraFEST assay). The sample comprised CD4+ T cells from blood, cultured in vitro. These receptors originate from a human donor who had recovered from COVID-19.

The chain combines TRBV5-1 with TRBJ1-4, with D possibly being TRBD1 (5 bases). With 0 bases removed from V and 8 bases from J, the gap between germline ends came to 11 bases. The CDR3 consists of 14 residues. CDR1 SGHRS and CDR2 YFSETQ come from the germline V gene. The CDR3 nucleotides read TGCGCCAGCAGCTTGGGGGGGGTCGGAGAAAAACTGTTTTTT. This gives the protein CASSLGGVGEKLFF.

The chain couples TRBV7-2 to TRBJ2-6; the D is unclear. This CDR3 has 18 amino acids. V lost 5 bases and J 1 base, leaving 18 bases between the germline ends. CDR1 SGHTA and CDR2 FQGNSA come from the germline V gene. The CDR3 nucleotides are TGTGCCAGCAGCCCCCGTCAGATGAGTACTTCTGGGGCCAACGTCCTGACTTTC. It yields the protein CASSPRQMSTSGANVLTF. Full variable domain (missing parts from reference TRBV7-2 and TRBJ2-6): GAGVSQSPSNKVTEKGKDVELRCDPISGHTALYWYRQSLGQGLEFLIYFQGNSAPDKSGLPSDRFSAERTGGSVSTLTIQRTQQEDSAVYLCASSPRQMSTSGANVLTFGAGSRLTVL.

The chain is built from TRBV5-4 and TRBJ2-3; 7 positions agree with TRBD1. Germline V gives CDR1 SGHNT, CDR2 YYREEE (reference sequence). The CDR3 contains 13 residues. J was trimmed by 3 bases and V by 5 bases; bases with no gene match: 3. In nucleotides, the CDR3 is TGTGCCAGCAGGAGACAGGGTACAGATACGCAGTATTTT. Encoded protein: CASRRQGTDTQYF.

The gene calls are TRBV11-2 and TRBJ2-7, with 9 positions matching TRBD2. This CDR3 spans 18 amino acids. The V segment lost 3 bases and the J segment 5 bases; nucleotides outside the gene matches: 17. The germline gives CDR1 SGHAT, CDR2 FQNNGV. The CDR3 region has the DNA TGTGCCAGCAGCTTCCCCGTGGCGGGGGGGCCGAATTTCAACGAGCAGTACTTC. This encodes CASSFPVAGGPNFNEQYF.

The rearrangement uses TRBV19 and TRBJ1-1; 8 nucleotides line up with TRBD1. The V gene's germline CDR1 is LNHDA and CDR2 SQIVND (reference sequence). The CDR3 is 14 residues long. The J segment lost 9 bases and the V segment lost 4 bases, leaving 10 bases of the junction unmatched. Written as DNA, the CDR3 is TGTGCCAGTAGTACCACTGGGGGACAGGCGAAAGCTTTCTTT. Translation: CASSTTGGQAKAFF.

V is TRBV15 and J is TRBJ2-5, with 9 bases aligning to TRBD1. The CDR3 loop spans 14 amino acids. Germline CDR1 LNHNV, CDR2 YYDKDF (reference sequence). With V trimmed by 4 bases and J by 4 bases, 4 bases remained unmatched. The CDR3, as DNA: TGTGCCACCAGCAAGACGACAGGGGGAGAGACCCAGTACTTC. Translating gives CATSKTTGGETQYF.

This chain connects TRBV6-1 to TRBJ1-3; weak D call: TRBD1 (5 bases). The CDR3 contains 16 residues. Germline values: CDR1 MNHNS, CDR2 SASEGT. V lost 4 bases to trimming and J lost 2 bases, with 15 bases between them. The CDR3 nucleotides read TGTGCCAGCAGTGTGGCGACAGTCCGGGCTGGAAACACCATATATTTT. This sequence encodes CASSVATVRAGNTIYF.

J is TRBJ2-7 and V is TRBV19; TRBD1 matches at 10 bases. V lost 9 bases and J lost 2; bases outside the gene matches: 13. Germline CDR1 LNHDA, CDR2 SQIVND (reference sequence). The CDR3 loop spans 16 amino acids. CDR3: CARRTGGKKAPYEQYF. CDR3 DNA sequence: TGTGCCAGGAGGACAGGGGGAAAGAAGGCCCCCTACGAGCAGTACTTC.

The V gene is TRBV27, the J gene TRBJ1-2, with a weak D call TRBD1 (6 bases). Trimming removed 4 bases from V and 0 bases from J, with 12 bases in between. Germline loops: CDR1 MNHEY, CDR2 SMNVEV (reference sequence). This CDR3 has 15 amino acids. For the CDR3, the DNA is TGTGCCAGCAGTTCCGGGACAACCACTAACTATGGCTACACCTTC. Amino acids: CASSSGTTTNYGYTF.

The V and J genes are TRBV9 and TRBJ1-2; 9 bases map to TRBD1. CDR3 length: 14 amino acids. The germline CDR1 and CDR2 sequences are SGDLS and YYNGEE. V was pared by 6 bases and J by 7 bases, with 10 bases of the junction left unmatched. CDR3 in amino acids: CASNRDRASSGYTF. The CDR3 DNA follows: TGTGCCAGCAACCGGGACAGGGCCTCTAGTGGCTACACCTTC.

V and J are TRBV19 and TRBJ2-2; D gene uncertain. The CDR3 has 13 residues. Deletions cut 6 bases from V and 5 bases from J, with 10 bases between. Germline V gives CDR1 LNHDA, CDR2 SQIVND (reference sequence). CDR3 coding DNA: TGTGCCAGTAGCGCCCCCGGTACCGGGGAGCTGTTTTTT. Its translation: CASSAPGTGELFF.

This chain uses TRBV10-3 with TRBJ1-2; the D is unclear. Germline CDR1 reads ENHRY; CDR2 reads SYGVKD. The CDR3 contains 14 residues. V lost 0 bases and J 6 bases, leaving 11 bases between the germline ends. The CDR3 nucleotides read TGTGCCATCAGTGAGTCGAAAGCCGTTAATGGCTACACCTTC. It encodes CAISESKAVNGYTF.